Each of the 14 T cell receptor beta chains below was sequenced from the same sample in a study of T cells in localized non-small cell lung cancer. Assay used: immunoSEQ multiplex PCR; TCRdb lists only in-frame clones, some missing. This sample yields tens of thousands of clones, of which 60% to 85% are seen a single time; less than 20% belongs to the top ten. Material: peripheral blood, obtained before any cancer treatment. These receptors all stem from a man aged 35 to 69 with stage I squamous cell lung carcinoma.

The genes are TRBV7-8 and TRBJ2-1; 13 bases fit TRBD2. V was pared by 4 bases and J by 11 bases, with 5 bases of the junction left unmatched. Germline V gene sequence: CDR1 SGHVS, CDR2 FQNEAQ. The CDR3 is made up of 14 amino acids. CDR3 loop: CASSSGTSGKKQFF. CDR3 nucleotides: TGTGCCAGCAGCTCCGGGACTAGCGGGAAAAAGCAGTTCTTC.

In this sample, this clone turned up once. The chain has TRBV5-6 and TRBJ1-1, with D possibly matching TRBD1 (6 bases). The CDR3 covers 17 residues. CDR1 and CDR2 (germline): SGHDT, YYEEEE. The V and J ends lost 0 bases and 0 bases respectively, with 15 bases between them. CDR3 region: CASSLVSTQGMNTEAFF. The CDR3 DNA is TGTGCCAGCAGCTTGGTTTCCACGCAGGGGATGAACACTGAAGCTTTCTTT.

The chain's CDR3 is CSVKDPVAKNIQYF. The CDR3 DNA follows: TGCAGCGTTAAGGACCCAGTAGCCAAAAACATTCAGTACTTC. The chain recombines TRBV29-1 with TRBJ2-4; D remains ambiguous. The CDR3 totals 14 residues. V lost 5 bases to trimming and J lost 0 bases, with 11 bases between them. Germline lookup yields CDR1 SQVTM and CDR2 ANQGSEA. The whole variable domain, filled in from reference TRBV29-1 and TRBJ2-4, reads SAVISQKPSRDICQRGTSLTIQCQVDSQVTMMFWYRQQPGQSLTLIATANQGSEATYESGFVIDKFPISRPNLTFSTLTVSNMSPEDSSIYLCSVKDPVAKNIQYFGAGTRLSVL.

The table lists this clone with a few counts. The V gene is TRBV11-2, the J gene TRBJ2-3; 13 bases map to TRBD2. The CDR3 loop spans 15 amino acids. The trim removed 5 bases at V and 3 bases at J, leaving 2 bases unmatched. Germline V gives CDR1 SGHAT, CDR2 FQNNGV. The CDR3: CASSRLAGGTDTQYF. The CDR3 DNA reads TGTGCCAGCAGCCGACTAGCGGGGGGTACAGATACGCAGTATTTT.

The chain carries TRBV29-1 and TRBJ1-1, with D perhaps TRBD1 (5 bases). The CDR3 covers 14 residues. In germline, CDR1 is SQVTM, CDR2 ANQGSEA. The V gene lost 2 bases and the J gene lost 4 bases, with 14 bases spanning the gap. The CDR3 DNA follows: TGCAGCGTTGAACCCGCACTGGGGGGCACTGAAGCTTTCTTT. Translating gives CSVEPALGGTEAFF.

A single count supports this clone. The V call is TRBV29-1, the J call TRBJ1-2, with 9 nucleotides matching TRBD1. Per the germline V gene, CDR1 is SQVTM and CDR2 is ANQGSEA. The CDR3 extends over 14 amino acids. The junction had 9 bases not matched to a gene; V was cut back by 4 bases and J by 6 bases. The CDR3 DNA sequence: TGCAGCGTTGCCCGGGGACAGGGAGAGGATGGCTACACCTTC. It codes for CSVARGQGEDGYTF.

CDR3 nucleotide sequence: TGTGCCAGTGATCCCGTAGCAACTAATGAAAAACTGTTTTTT. Protein sequence: CASDPVATNEKLFF. The chain combines TRBV19 with TRBJ1-4, with D uncertain. The CDR3 extends over 14 amino acids. The V gene's germline CDR1 is LNHDA and CDR2 SQIVND (reference sequence). The V end lost 8 bases, the J end lost 0 bases, and 10 bases lay between the germline ends.

The genes are TRBV7-8 and TRBJ2-3; the match to TRBD1 covers 7 bases. This CDR3 contains 16 residues. CDR1 is SGHVS, CDR2 FQNEAQ, per germline. V dropped 5 bases and J dropped 4; count of bases not matched to a gene: 12. This CDR3 is CASSPAVGGSADTQYF. The CDR3 bases are TGTGCCAGCAGCCCAGCAGTAGGGGGCAGTGCAGATACGCAGTATTTT. Based on the CDR3 plus reference TRBV7-8 and TRBJ2-3, the full variable domain is GAGVSQSPRYKVAKRGQDVALRCDPISGHVSLFWYQQALGQGPEFLTYFQNEAQLDKSGLPSDRFFAERPEGSVSTLKIQRTQQEDSAVYLCASSPAVGGSADTQYFGPGTRLTVL.

This chain connects TRBV6-5 to TRBJ2-2, with 8 bases aligning to TRBD2. Germline V lookup: CDR1 MNHEY, CDR2 SVGAGI. The CDR3 has 16 amino acids. With V trimmed by 2 bases and J by 3 bases, 5 bases remained unmatched. The CDR3 coding sequence is TGTGCCAGCAGTTACCAGCGGGGGCCTGACACCGGGGAGCTGTTTTTT. The encoded protein is CASSYQRGPDTGELFF.

The V and J genes are TRBV9 and TRBJ1-6; D call uncertain. CDR1 and CDR2 from the germline V gene are SGDLS and YYNGEE. V lost 3 bases and J 10 bases, leaving 17 bases between the germline ends. This CDR3 has 15 residues. The CDR3 DNA reads TGTGCCAGCAGCGCAGCGACCGACCCAGGCTCACCCCTCCACTTT. Amino acid sequence: CASSAATDPGSPLHF.

This chain uses TRBV19 with TRBJ2-3; the D is unclear. The CDR3 extends over 15 amino acids. V shed 10 bases and J shed 1 base, with 18 bases lying between them. Germline CDR1 LNHDA, CDR2 SQIVND (reference sequence). The CDR3 region is CATGPIGSRTDTQYF. CDR3 nucleotide sequence: TGTGCCACCGGACCAATAGGGTCTCGCACAGATACGCAGTATTTT. Supplemented by reference TRBV19 and TRBJ2-3, the full variable domain reads DGGITQSPKYLFRKEGQNVTLSCEQNLNHDAMYWYRQDPGQGLRLIYYSQIVNDFQKGDIAEGYSVSREKKESFPLTVTSAQKNPTAFYLCATGPIGSRTDTQYFGPGTRLTVL.

A few counts support this clone. This CDR3 reads CASSIKAGLNYEQYF. The CDR3 DNA is TGTGCCAGTAGTATTAAGGCAGGGTTGAATTACGAGCAGTACTTC. This rearrangement joins TRBV19 to TRBJ2-7, with a weak D call TRBD1 (5 bases). From germline, CDR1 is LNHDA and CDR2 SQIVND (reference sequence). The CDR3 runs 15 residues. Trimming shortened V by 3 bases and J by 4 bases, and 16 bases separated the two germline ends.

The gene calls are TRBV6-5 and TRBJ1-1, with a weak D call TRBD1 (5 bases). The V gene lost 6 bases and the J gene lost 4 bases, with 12 bases spanning the gap. Germline values: CDR1 MNHEY, CDR2 SVGAGI. The CDR3 consists of 13 residues. This CDR3 reads CASSRELGTEAFF. CDR3 bases: TGTGCCAGCAGCAGGGAGTTGGGCACTGAAGCTTTCTTT.

The chain combines TRBV5-1 with TRBJ1-2; 9 positions agree with TRBD1. This CDR3 region has 15 residues. Germline V CDR1 and CDR2: SGHRS, YFSETQ. V dropped 4 bases and J dropped 8; count of bases not matched to a gene: 12. This CDR3 reads CASSPGTGRFVGYTF. The CDR3 region has the DNA TGCGCCAGCAGCCCCGGGACAGGGAGGTTTGTGGGCTACACCTTC.